What follows is one T cell receptor beta chain and its context. This sample was included in a study of blood T cell repertoires in COVID-19. Study background: T cells, B-cell-depleted T cells, or PBMCs provided the cDNA or gDNA that served as material.

The CDR3 loop spans 16 amino acids. Germline V gene sequence: CDR1 LNHDA, CDR2 SQIVND (reference sequence). J was trimmed by 5 bases and V by 5 bases; bases with no gene match: 7. In the authors' workflow: Reference gene primers were amplified, and this amplification served to estimate nucleated cell counts. Here immunoSEQ multiplex PCR was the method, and the copy in TCRdb shows in-frame clones only, minus some. Clonal size and the V and J genes are those of that table, whereas D and trimming came from the DNA. The data hold about 110,000 clones, with more than 80% observed a single time. This chain connects TRBV19 to TRBJ2-1, with 12 bases identical to TRBD2. Specimen: peripheral blood. This TCR derives from a woman between 55 and 75 years old with acute or convalescent COVID-19. DNA for the CDR3: TGTGCCAGTAGTCCCCGTCTAGCGGGAGGGAACAATGAGCAGTTCTTC. Translating gives CASSPRLAGGNNEQFF.